One and the same sample provided the 32 T cell receptor beta chains below, sequenced in a study of cytomegalovirus exposure and HLA in healthy donors. This PCR relied on a set of 60 Vbeta primers and 13 Jbeta primers. Only in-frame clones appear in the TCRdb table, and some are missing; sequencing was by immunoSEQ multiplex PCR. The sample comprises roughly 200,000 clones, 75% to 90% of which are singletons, and more than 0.6% rests with the top ten. Input material: PBMCs. All receptors come from a boy aged 2 to 9 in good health and CMV-seronegative.

The chain joins TRBV11-1 to TRBJ2-3, with D unclear. CDR1 is SGHAT and CDR2 is FQDESV in the germline V gene (reference sequence). This CDR3 comprises 14 residues. Trimming shortened V by 1 base and J by 4 bases, and 9 bases separated the two germline ends. CDR3 bases: TGTGCCAGCAGCTTAGGGTTAGCTGCAGATACGCAGTATTTT. Translating it yields CASSLGLAADTQYF.

The rearrangement links TRBV5-8 to TRBJ1-2; TRBD1 is a possible D gene (5 bases). CDR1 is SGHTS, CDR2 YDEGEE, per germline. This CDR3 is built from 12 residues. V shed 2 bases and J shed 7 bases, with 9 bases lying between them. The CDR3 sequence is CASSLSRAGYTF. The CDR3 bases are TGTGCCAGCAGCTTATCCAGGGCTGGCTACACCTTC.

The chain recombines TRBV19 with TRBJ1-1; perhaps TRBD1 as D (6 bases). Looked up from germline, CDR1 is LNHDA and CDR2 is SQIVND (reference sequence). Between the trimmed V and J ends, which lost 6 bases and 2 bases, there was a span of 16 bases. The CDR3 consists of 15 residues. The CDR3 DNA is TGTGCCAGTAGCCCGAGTGGGACACTAAACACTGAAGCTTTCTTT. It yields the protein CASSPSGTLNTEAFF.

This clone was counted a few times. The junction differs from germline at one of its ends, possibly a read error. This rearrangement joins TRBV5-6 to TRBJ2-3; 7 positions match TRBD1. The CDR3 loop spans 12 amino acids. CDR1 is SGHDT, CDR2 YYEEEE, per germline. In DNA, the CDR3 is TGTGCCAGCAGCTCAGGGACAGCTACGCAGTATTTT. Translated, it gives CASSSGTATQYF.

The J gene is TRBJ2-3, the V gene TRBV15, with TRBD2 identical over 9 bases. Germline V gene sequence: CDR1 LNHNV, CDR2 YYDKDF (reference sequence). V lost 1 base to trimming and J lost 5 bases; unmatched junction nucleotides: 7. This CDR3 has 16 amino acids. The CDR3 here is CATSRVGREGIDTQYF. The CDR3, as DNA: TGTGCCACCAGCAGAGTAGGGCGGGAGGGCATAGATACGCAGTATTTT. Supplemented by reference TRBV15 and TRBJ2-3, the full variable domain reads DAMVIQNPRYQVTQFGKPVTLSCSQTLNHNVMYWYQQKSSQAPKLLFHYYDKDFNNEADTPDNFQSRRPNTSFCFLDIRSPGLGDTAMYLCATSRVGREGIDTQYFGPGTRLTVL.

About this clone: The CDR3 ends on some other residue instead of the conserved phenylalanine or tryptophan, so this is likely a read error. This chain links TRBV6-6 with TRBJ1-2, with D unresolved. This CDR3 has 14 residues. The germline V gene has CDR1 MNHNY and CDR2 SVGAGI (reference sequence). V was pared by 2 bases and J by 6 bases, with 13 bases between. This CDR3 is CASSYTGGQDGYTV. DNA of the CDR3: TGTGCCAGCAGTTACACGGGAGGGCAAGATGGCTACACCGTC.

The CDR3 nucleotides read TGTGCCAGCAGCTTAGAAGGGGGTCCCTCCTACGAGCAGTACTTC. It yields the protein CASSLEGGPSYEQYF. The rearrangement joins TRBV11-3 to TRBJ2-7; the D gene is possibly TRBD1 (6 bases). The length of the CDR3 is 15 residues. The V end lost 0 bases, the J end lost 0 bases, and 9 bases lay between the germline ends. The germline V gene has CDR1 SGHNT and CDR2 YENEEA.

This clone has only one observation. The chain combines TRBV5-6 with TRBJ2-5, with TRBD2 matching over 9 bases. Germline V gives CDR1 SGHDT, CDR2 YYEEEE. V lost 5 bases to trimming and J lost 4 bases; unmatched junction nucleotides: 18. The length of the CDR3 is 18 residues. CDR3 protein: CASSLIMAGGPSLETQYF. CDR3 coding DNA: TGTGCCAGCAGTCTCATTATGGCGGGAGGGCCTTCGCTAGAGACCCAGTACTTC. The full variable domain, its missing parts supplied by reference TRBV5-6 and TRBJ2-5, is DAGVTQSPTHLIKTRGQQVTLRCSPKSGHDTVSWYQQALGQGPQFIFQYYEEEERQRGNFPDRFSGHQFPNYSSELNVNALLLGDSALYLCASSLIMAGGPSLETQYFGPGTRLLVL.

J is TRBJ2-1 and V is TRBV6-1, with 10 positions matching TRBD2. The CDR3 sequence is 15 residues long. Looked up from germline, CDR1 is MNHNS and CDR2 is SASEGT. The V and J ends lost 6 bases and 2 bases, in that order; junction bases with no gene match: 4. CDR3: CASRDGLAAYNEQFF. The CDR3 bases are TGTGCCAGCAGGGATGGACTAGCGGCCTACAATGAGCAGTTCTTC.

This chain uses TRBV30 with TRBJ2-3; 11 positions match TRBD2. The CDR3 is 15 residues long. Germline V CDR1 and CDR2: GTSNPN, SVGIG (reference sequence). V trimming: 0 bases; J trimming: 8 bases; junction bases outside the gene matches: 7. CDR3 sequence: CAWSVLSGGAGTQYF. CDR3 bases: TGTGCCTGGAGTGTCCTTAGCGGGGGGGCGGGTACGCAGTATTTT. Combining the CDR3 with reference TRBV30 and TRBJ2-3 gives the whole variable domain SQTIHQWPATLVQPVGSPLSLECTVEGTSNPNLYWYRQAAGRGLQLLFYSVGIGQISSEVPQNLSASRPQDRQFILSSKKLLLSDSGFYLCAWSVLSGGAGTQYFGPGTRLTVL.

The rearrangement links TRBV6-1 to TRBJ2-7; 7 nucleotides align to TRBD1. This CDR3 contains 15 residues. Germline trimming cut 6 bases from V and 0 bases from J; bases unmatched to any gene: 8. Germline lookup yields CDR1 MNHNS and CDR2 SASEGT. The CDR3 sequence: CASSIQGRFSYEQYF. CDR3 coding DNA: TGTGCCAGCAGCATACAGGGGCGTTTCTCCTACGAGCAGTACTTC.

The sample holds a few counts of this clone. The rearrangement links TRBV4-1 to TRBJ2-7, with a tentative D call TRBD2 (5 bases). V gave up 0 bases and J gave up 0 bases, with 12 bases separating them. Germline lookup yields CDR1 MGHRA and CDR2 YSYEKL. The CDR3 length is 16 residues. CDR3 bases: TGCGCCAGCAGCCAAGAGCTCGGGATCCTCTCCTACGAGCAGTACTTC. The encoded protein is CASSQELGILSYEQYF.

The chain joins TRBV5-1 to TRBJ2-4; TRBD2 matches at 8 bases. V lost 5 bases, J lost 0 bases, and 13 bases stayed unmatched. CDR3 size: 18 residues. The germline gives CDR1 SGHRS, CDR2 YFSETQ. The CDR3 DNA is TGCGCCAGCAGTCAGGGGACTAGAGCCACATTAGCCAAAAACATTCAGTACTTC. It is translated as CASSQGTRATLAKNIQYF.

This chain links TRBV11-3 with TRBJ2-3; maybe TRBD1 (6 bases). From germline, CDR1 is SGHNT and CDR2 YENEEA. With 2 bases removed from V and 4 bases from J, the gap between germline ends came to 22 bases. This CDR3 is 18 amino acids long. The CDR3 is CASSLSWTDSDRADTQYF. DNA of the CDR3: TGTGCCAGCAGCTTAAGCTGGACGGACAGCGACCGGGCAGATACGCAGTATTTT.

The chain uses TRBV29-1 and TRBJ1-1; maybe TRBD1 (5 bases). CDR3 size: 13 residues. The germline CDR1 and CDR2 sequences are SQVTM and ANQGSEA. V shed 4 bases and J shed 0 bases, with 9 bases lying between them. The CDR3 DNA reads as TGCAGCGTTGCGACAGTGGTGAACACTGAAGCTTTCTTT. It translates to CSVATVVNTEAFF.

The rearrangement links TRBV27 to TRBJ2-3; 9 nucleotides agree with TRBD2. The CDR3 loop spans 14 amino acids. Trimming took 6 bases from V and 3 from J; bases not matched to a gene: 4. Per germline, CDR1 MNHEY and CDR2 SMNVEV (reference sequence). The CDR3 DNA follows: TGTGCCAGCAGAGTAGCGGGAGCGACAGATACGCAGTATTTT. This sequence encodes CASRVAGATDTQYF.

The DNA for the CDR3 is TGTGCCAGCAGTTACCTCGACGACAGATCCTACGAGCAGTACTTC. Encoded protein: CASSYLDDRSYEQYF. This rearrangement joins TRBV6-7 to TRBJ2-7, with D possibly TRBD1 on 5 matching bases. TRBV6-7 is an open reading frame whose function is uncertain. This CDR3 spans 15 amino acids. The V end was cut by 2 bases, the J end by 1 base, with 12 bases between.

The V call is TRBV5-1, the J call TRBJ1-6, with D possibly matching TRBD1 (5 bases). Germline lookup yields CDR1 SGHRS and CDR2 YFSETQ. V was trimmed by 0 bases and J by 7 bases, leaving 8 bases between them. This CDR3 contains 14 residues. The CDR3 loop is CASSLESGNSPLHF. Written as DNA, the CDR3 is TGCGCCAGCAGCTTGGAGTCAGGGAATTCACCCCTCCACTTT.

This sequence joins TRBV19 and TRBJ1-4, with TRBD1 as a possible D gene (5 bases). V lost 10 bases and J 6 bases, leaving 18 bases between the germline ends. CDR3 length equals 14 residues. The V gene's germline CDR1 is LNHDA and CDR2 SQIVND (reference sequence). The CDR3 nucleotides read TGTGCCACCAGTGGGGCAGAAGGCTATGAAAAACTGTTTTTT. It codes for CATSGAEGYEKLFF.

The chain has TRBV4-2 and TRBJ2-7; 9 nucleotides line up with TRBD1. Germline V gene lookup returns CDR1 LGHNA and CDR2 YNFKEQ. The CDR3 has 15 residues. V was clipped by 5 bases and J by 5 bases; unmatched bases: 10. The CDR3 coding sequence is TGTGCCAGCAGCGCTTGGACAGGGGATGTAGACGAGCAGTACTTC. It translates to CASSAWTGDVDEQYF.

On this clone: An end of the junction does not agree with germline; a read error may underlie this. At the DNA level, this CDR3 is encoded by other sequences in the same sample as well. J is TRBJ1-2 and V is TRBV9; TRBD1 might be the D (6 bases). Germline-derived CDR1 and CDR2 are SGDLS and YYNGEE. The CDR3 runs to 15 residues. CDR3 sequence (DNA): TGTGCCAGCAGTGTAGCTCTAGGGGGAAACTATGGCTACACCTTC. This encodes CASSVALGGNYGYTF.

CDR3 DNA sequence: TGTGCCAGCAGTCCTCCAGGGGGCGGGTATGGCTACACCTTC. Translating gives CASSPPGGGYGYTF. The rearrangement uses TRBV27 and TRBJ1-2; 8 positions agree with TRBD1. Germline CDR1 MNHEY, CDR2 SMNVEV (reference sequence). CDR3 length: 14 amino acids. Germline trimming cut 5 bases from V and 5 bases from J; bases unmatched to any gene: 7.

About this clone itself: The junction departs from the called germline gene at one end, perhaps through a read error. This chain links TRBV6-5 with TRBJ2-5; no definite D call. CDR1 and CDR2 from the germline V gene are MNHEY and SVGAGI. This CDR3 has 13 residues. The CDR3 reads CASSYAEQGTQYF. The CDR3 DNA sequence: TGTGCCAGCAGTTACGCGGAACAAGGGACCCAGTACTTC.

The rearrangement uses TRBV19 and TRBJ1-1; tentative D call: TRBD1 (6 bases). CDR3 length equals 14 residues. CDR1 is LNHDA and CDR2 is SQIVND in the germline V gene (reference sequence). With 5 bases removed from V and 4 bases from J, the gap between germline ends came to 14 bases. The CDR3 spells CASSPGHAGTEAFF. CDR3 nucleotides: TGTGCCAGTAGTCCGGGACATGCGGGCACTGAAGCTTTCTTT. The variable domain in full, with the rest retrieved from reference TRBV19 and TRBJ1-1, is DGGITQSPKYLFRKEGQNVTLSCEQNLNHDAMYWYRQDPGQGLRLIYYSQIVNDFQKGDIAEGYSVSREKKESFPLTVTSAQKNPTAFYLCASSPGHAGTEAFFGQGTRLTVV.

The rearrangement links TRBV5-1 to TRBJ2-5; possibly TRBD1 for D (6 bases). Trimming took off 4 bases at V and 0 bases at J, with 10 bases between the two ends. The CDR3 is made up of 14 amino acids. The germline CDR1 and CDR2 sequences are SGHRS and YFSETQ. The CDR3 DNA follows: TGCGCCAGCAGCCTGGGGACACACCAAGAGACCCAGTACTTC. The encoded protein is CASSLGTHQETQYF.

V and J are TRBV19 and TRBJ2-2, with D unresolved. The CDR3 has 14 amino acids. The germline CDR1 and CDR2 sequences are LNHDA and SQIVND (reference sequence). Trimming left V 6 bases short and J 1 base short, with 9 bases between. The CDR3 protein is CASSVQLNTGELFF. The CDR3 DNA follows: TGTGCCAGTAGCGTACAGCTGAACACCGGGGAGCTGTTTTTT. The full variable domain, completed using reference TRBV19 and TRBJ2-2, is DGGITQSPKYLFRKEGQNVTLSCEQNLNHDAMYWYRQDPGQGLRLIYYSQIVNDFQKGDIAEGYSVSREKKESFPLTVTSAQKNPTAFYLCASSVQLNTGELFFGEGSRLTVL.

CDR3 nucleotide sequence: TGTGCCAGCAGCTCCTCCGGGACTAGGGGAGGAGATGAGCAGTTCTTC. It specifies CASSSSGTRGGDEQFF. The chain joins TRBV7-9 to TRBJ2-1; 8 nucleotides agree with TRBD2. Germline V CDR1 and CDR2: SEHNR, FQNEAQ (reference sequence). After removal of 4 bases from V and 8 bases from J, the junction contained 13 bases not matched to a gene. The CDR3 is made up of 16 amino acids. The whole variable domain, filled in from reference TRBV7-9 and TRBJ2-1, reads DTGVSQNPRHKITKRGQNVTFRCDPISEHNRLYWYRQTLGQGPEFLTYFQNEAQLEKSRLLSDRFSAERPKGSFSTLEIQRTEQGDSAMYLCASSSSGTRGGDEQFFGPGTRLTVL.

J is TRBJ2-1 and V is TRBV6-5, with TRBD2 identical over 8 bases. Germline CDR1 is MNHEY and CDR2 is SVGAGI. The trim removed 0 bases at V and 9 bases at J, leaving 10 bases unmatched. The CDR3 covers 16 residues. The CDR3 protein is CASSYSIPGGGVEQFF. The CDR3, as DNA: TGTGCCAGCAGTTACTCGATCCCGGGAGGGGGAGTTGAGCAGTTCTTC.

The rearrangement links TRBV5-4 to TRBJ2-5, with TRBD1 matching over 8 bases. The V and J ends lost 1 base and 3 bases, in that order; junction bases with no gene match: 8. The germline V gene has CDR1 SGHNT and CDR2 YYREEE (reference sequence). The CDR3 runs 16 residues. The CDR3: CASSLILGQGEETQYF. Written as DNA, the CDR3 is TGTGCCAGCAGCTTGATTCTAGGACAGGGAGAAGAGACCCAGTACTTC. Drawing the rest from reference TRBV5-4 and TRBJ2-5, the complete variable domain is ETGVTQSPTHLIKTRGQQVTLRCSSQSGHNTVSWYQQALGQGPQFIFQYYREEENGRGNFPPRFSGLQFPNYSSELNVNALELDDSALYLCASSLILGQGEETQYFGPGTRLLVL.

The rearrangement uses TRBV7-9 and TRBJ2-5; possible D gene TRBD2, 6 bases. Germline assignment: CDR1 SEHNR and CDR2 FQNEAQ (reference sequence). This CDR3 has 14 residues. Trimming cost V 5 bases and J 5 bases, with 15 bases left between them. The CDR3, as DNA: TGTGCCAGCAGCGTAGGACCTGGGGGGGAGACCCAGTACTTC. As protein: CASSVGPGGETQYF.

This clone was seen only once. This chain joins TRBV4-2 and TRBJ2-1; 8 bases fit TRBD2. The CDR3 is 16 residues long. The germline V gene has CDR1 LGHNA and CDR2 YNFKEQ. V shed 1 base, J shed 7 bases, and the junction held 9 bases outside the gene matches. The CDR3 reads CASSQGVAGRWNEQFF. The CDR3 coding sequence is TGTGCCAGCAGCCAAGGAGTAGCGGGAAGGTGGAATGAGCAGTTCTTC.

This clone appeared a single time. The J gene is TRBJ2-5, the V gene TRBV23-1, with D uncertain. TRBV23-1 belongs to the ORF category, with a function that is uncertain. The CDR3 is 15 amino acids. V lost 5 bases, J lost 3 bases, and 16 bases lay in between. The chain's CDR3 is CASSISRQKEETQYF. The CDR3 DNA reads TGCGCCAGCAGTATCTCTAGGCAGAAAGAAGAGACCCAGTACTTC.